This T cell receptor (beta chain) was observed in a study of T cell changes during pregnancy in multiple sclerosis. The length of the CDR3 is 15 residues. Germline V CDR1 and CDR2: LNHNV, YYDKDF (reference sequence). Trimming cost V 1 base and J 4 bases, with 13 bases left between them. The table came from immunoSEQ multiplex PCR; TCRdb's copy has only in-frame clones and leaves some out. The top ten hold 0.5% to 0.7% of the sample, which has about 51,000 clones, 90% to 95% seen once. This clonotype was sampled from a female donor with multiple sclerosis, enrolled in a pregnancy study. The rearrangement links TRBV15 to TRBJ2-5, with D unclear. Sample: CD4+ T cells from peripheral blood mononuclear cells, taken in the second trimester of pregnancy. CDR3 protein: CATSRGPQSLETQYF. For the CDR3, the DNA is TGTGCCACCAGCAGAGGTCCCCAGTCCCTAGAGACCCAGTACTTC.